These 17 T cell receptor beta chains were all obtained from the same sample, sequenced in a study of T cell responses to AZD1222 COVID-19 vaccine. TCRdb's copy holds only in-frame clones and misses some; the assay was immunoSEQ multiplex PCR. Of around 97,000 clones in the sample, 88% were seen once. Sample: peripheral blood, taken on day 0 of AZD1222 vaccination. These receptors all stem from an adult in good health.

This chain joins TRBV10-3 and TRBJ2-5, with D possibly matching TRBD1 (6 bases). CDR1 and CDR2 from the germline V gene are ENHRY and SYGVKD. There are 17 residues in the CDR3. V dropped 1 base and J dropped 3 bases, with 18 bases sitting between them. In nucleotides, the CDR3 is TGTGCCATCAGTGAGTTTAATCCAGGGGCAGGGAAAGAGACCCAGTACTTC. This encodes CAISEFNPGAGKETQYF.

For the CDR3, the DNA is TGTGCCTGGACTACTAGCGGCAATGAGCAGTTCTTC. It encodes CAWTTSGNEQFF. The rearrangement uses TRBV30 and TRBJ2-1, with 8 bases fitting TRBD2. Germline CDR1 GTSNPN, CDR2 SVGIG (reference sequence). J gave up 6 bases and V 4 bases, and 2 bases lay outside the gene matches. CDR3 size: 12 residues.

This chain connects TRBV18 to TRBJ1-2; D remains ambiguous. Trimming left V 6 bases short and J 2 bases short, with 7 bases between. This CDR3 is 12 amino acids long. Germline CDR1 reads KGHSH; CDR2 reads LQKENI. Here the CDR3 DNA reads TGTGCCAGCTCGTCCCTAAACTATGGCTACACCTTC. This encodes CASSSLNYGYTF. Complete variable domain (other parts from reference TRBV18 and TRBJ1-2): NAGVMQNPRHLVRRRGQEARLRCSPMKGHSHVYWYRQLPEEGLKFMVYLQKENIIDESGMPKERFSAEFPKEGPSILRIQQVVRGDSAAYFCASSSLNYGYTFGSGTRLTVV.

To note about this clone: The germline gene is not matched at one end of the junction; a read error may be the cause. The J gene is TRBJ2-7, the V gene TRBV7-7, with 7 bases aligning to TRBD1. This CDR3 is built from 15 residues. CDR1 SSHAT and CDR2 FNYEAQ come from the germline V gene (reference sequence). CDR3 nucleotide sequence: TGTGCTAGCAGCCGTTCCCCTGGTACAGGGGACGAGCAGTACTTC. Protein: CASSRSPGTGDEQYF.

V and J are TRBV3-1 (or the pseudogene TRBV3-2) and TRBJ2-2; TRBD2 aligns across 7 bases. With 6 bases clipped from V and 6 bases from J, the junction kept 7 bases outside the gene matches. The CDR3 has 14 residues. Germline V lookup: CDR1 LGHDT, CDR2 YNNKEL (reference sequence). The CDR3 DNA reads TGTGCCAGCAGACTCAGGGAGGGTTCCGGGGAGCTGTTTTTT. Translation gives CASRLREGSGELFF.

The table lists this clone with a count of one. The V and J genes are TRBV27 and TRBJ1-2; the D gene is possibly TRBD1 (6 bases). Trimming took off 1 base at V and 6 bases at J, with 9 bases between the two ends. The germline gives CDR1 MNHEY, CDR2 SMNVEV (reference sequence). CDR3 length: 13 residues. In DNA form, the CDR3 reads TGTGCCAGCAGTTTATTGGGGGCAGATGGCTACACCTTC. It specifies CASSLLGADGYTF.

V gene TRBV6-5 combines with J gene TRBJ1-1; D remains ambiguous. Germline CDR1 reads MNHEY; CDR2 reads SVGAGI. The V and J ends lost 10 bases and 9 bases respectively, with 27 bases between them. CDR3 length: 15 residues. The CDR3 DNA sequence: TGTGCCACCTCCCGTGACCGGGATCCACTCCGTAAAGCTTTCTTT. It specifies CATSRDRDPLRKAFF.

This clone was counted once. The CDR3 region has the DNA TGTGCCAGCAGTCTTATAGCGGGAGGCTCCTACGAGCAGTACTTC. It translates to CASSLIAGGSYEQYF. The chain carries TRBV6-5 and TRBJ2-7, with 10 positions matching TRBD2. The CDR3 is 15 amino acids. V was clipped by 5 bases and J by 0 bases; unmatched bases: 4. The germline V gene encodes CDR1 MNHEY and CDR2 SVGAGI.

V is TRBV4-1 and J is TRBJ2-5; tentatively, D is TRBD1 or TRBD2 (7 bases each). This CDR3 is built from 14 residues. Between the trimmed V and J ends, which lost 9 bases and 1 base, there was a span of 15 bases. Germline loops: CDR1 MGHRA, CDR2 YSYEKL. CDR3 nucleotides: TGCGCCAGTCGACAGGGAGGGATCCAAGAGACCCAGTACTTC. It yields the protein CASRQGGIQETQYF.

The CDR3 sequence: CASSQENQPFRGHEKLFF. The CDR3 region has the DNA TGTGCCAGCAGCCAAGAGAACCAACCTTTCCGGGGGCATGAAAAACTGTTTTTT. The chain has TRBV3-1 (or the pseudogene TRBV3-2) and TRBJ1-4; tentative D call: TRBD1 (6 bases). This CDR3 comprises 18 residues. Germline assignment: CDR1 LGHDT and CDR2 YNNKEL (reference sequence). Trimming left V 0 bases short and J 6 bases short, with 20 bases between.

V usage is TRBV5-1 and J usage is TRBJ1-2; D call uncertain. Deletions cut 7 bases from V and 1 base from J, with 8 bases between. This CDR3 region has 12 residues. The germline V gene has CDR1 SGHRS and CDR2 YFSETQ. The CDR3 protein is CASRGSNYGYTF. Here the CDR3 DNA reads TGCGCCAGCCGCGGGAGTAACTATGGCTACACCTTC. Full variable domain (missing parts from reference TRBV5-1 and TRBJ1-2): KAGVTQTPRYLIKTRGQQVTLSCSPISGHRSVSWYQQTPGQGLQFLFEYFSETQRNKGNFPGRFSGRQFSNSRSEMNVSTLELGDSALYLCASRGSNYGYTFGSGTRLTVV.

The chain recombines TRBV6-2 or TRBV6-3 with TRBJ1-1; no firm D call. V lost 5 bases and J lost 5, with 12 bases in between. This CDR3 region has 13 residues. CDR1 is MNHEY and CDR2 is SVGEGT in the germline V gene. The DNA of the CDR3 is TGTGCCAGCAGTATACTACTGGCTACTGAAGCTTTCTTT. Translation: CASSILLATEAFF.

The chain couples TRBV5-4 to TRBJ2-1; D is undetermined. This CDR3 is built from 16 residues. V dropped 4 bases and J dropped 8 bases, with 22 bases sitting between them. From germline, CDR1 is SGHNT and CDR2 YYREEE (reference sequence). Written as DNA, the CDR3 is TGTGCCAGCAGCCCCCCGTTCACCCGGAGAGCCTATGAGCAGTTCTTC. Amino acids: CASSPPFTRRAYEQFF.

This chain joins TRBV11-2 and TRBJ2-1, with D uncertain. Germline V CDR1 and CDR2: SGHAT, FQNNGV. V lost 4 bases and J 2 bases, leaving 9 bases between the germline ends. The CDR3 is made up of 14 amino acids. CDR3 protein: CASSSQVTYNEQFF. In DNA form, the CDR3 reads TGTGCCAGCAGCTCCCAGGTGACCTACAATGAGCAGTTCTTC.

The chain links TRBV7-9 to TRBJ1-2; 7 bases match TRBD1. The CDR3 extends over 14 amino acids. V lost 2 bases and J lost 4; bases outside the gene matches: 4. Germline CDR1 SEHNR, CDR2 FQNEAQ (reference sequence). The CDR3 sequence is CASSLISGGYGYTF. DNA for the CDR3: TGTGCCAGCAGCTTAATTTCAGGGGGCTATGGCTACACCTTC.

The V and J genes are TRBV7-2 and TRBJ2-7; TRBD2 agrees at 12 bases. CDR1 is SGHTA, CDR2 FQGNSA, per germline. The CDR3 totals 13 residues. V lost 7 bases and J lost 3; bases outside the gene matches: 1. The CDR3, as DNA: TGTGCCAGCACGACTAGCGGGAGCTACGAGCAGTACTTC. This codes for CASTTSGSYEQYF. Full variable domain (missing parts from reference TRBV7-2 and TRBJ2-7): GAGVSQSPSNKVTEKGKDVELRCDPISGHTALYWYRQSLGQGLEFLIYFQGNSAPDKSGLPSDRFSAERTGGSVSTLTIQRTQQEDSAVYLCASTTSGSYEQYFGPGTRLTVT.

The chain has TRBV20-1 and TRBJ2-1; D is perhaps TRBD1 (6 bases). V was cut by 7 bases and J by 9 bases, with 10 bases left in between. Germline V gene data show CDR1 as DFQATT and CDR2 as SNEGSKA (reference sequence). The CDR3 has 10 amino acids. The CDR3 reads CSVQGGEQFF. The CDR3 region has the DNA TGCAGTGTACAGGGCGGTGAGCAGTTCTTC.